These T cell receptor beta chains were read from a single sample in a study of blood T cell repertoires in COVID-19. TCRdb keeps only in-frame clones here, not all; method: immunoSEQ multiplex PCR. The sample lists 250,000 to 300,000 clones, roughly 91% occurring once. The sample taken for sequencing was PBMCs or T cells enriched from blood (not recorded which). These TCRs come from a woman in her thirties or forties with acute COVID-19. The CDR3 runs from the conserved cysteine through the conserved F or W. A D gene is named only where the DNA matches it firmly.

D gene	V gene	J gene	CDR3 protein
.	TRBV21-1	TRBJ1-1	CASSKDAGAEATNTEAFF
TRBD2	TRBV19	TRBJ2-1	CASRTSGANEQFF
.	TRBV19	TRBJ2-7	CASSTNRDTYEQYF
.	TRBV24-1	TRBJ1-2	CATSDLGGFGGYTF
TRBD1	TRBV7-9	TRBJ1-6	CASSFGQVGSPLHF
TRBD1	TRBV30	TRBJ1-2	CAWNIPTPGQGHYGYTF
.	TRBV27	TRBJ2-7	CASSLGGGVRGQYF
.	TRBV7-9	TRBJ1-6	CASSFRGDNSPLHF
.	TRBV4-1	TRBJ2-3	CASRSSASDTQYF
TRBD2	TRBV3-1/TRBV3-2	TRBJ2-3	CASSQVPGTSGSADTQYF
TRBD2	TRBV30	TRBJ2-5	CAWSVGTRGETQYF
TRBD1	TRBV6-5	TRBJ1-4	CASSTDRGNEKLFF
TRBD1	TRBV6-1	TRBJ1-1	CASSDRTGAFWNTEAFF
TRBD1	TRBV3-1/TRBV3-2	TRBJ2-7	CASSRLTPDGTGGLYEQYF
TRBD1	TRBV7-2	TRBJ1-6	CASSSTGPYSPLHF
.	TRBV18	TRBJ1-2	CASSLDSHTNYGYTF
.	TRBV15	TRBJ1-1	CATSRVTENTEAFF
.	TRBV5-3	TRBJ2-1	CARVWRNDYNEQFF
.	TRBV28	TRBJ1-5	CASSLDTENQPQHF
TRBD1	TRBV19	TRBJ1-2	CASSILSGTGLYGYTF
.	TRBV12-5	TRBJ2-5	CASGLSSQRGETQYF
TRBD1	TRBV9	TRBJ1-6	CASSVDRDNSPLHF
.	TRBV7-2	TRBJ1-2	CASSGTTHGGYTF
.	TRBV3-1/TRBV3-2	TRBJ1-2	CASSQAQSYGYTF
TRBD2	TRBV6-2/TRBV6-3	TRBJ2-3	CASSSLRGGLHTQYF
TRBD2	TRBV10-1	TRBJ2-2	CASSSGLAGENTGELFF
.	TRBV25-1	TRBJ1-1	CASSDPRAGDTEAFF
TRBD1	TRBV10-3	TRBJ1-1	CATQTRTGGTEAFF
TRBD2	TRBV4-2	TRBJ2-1	CASSQDGTSGSYEQFF
TRBD1	TRBV27	TRBJ1-1	CASSPGTVDMNTEAFF
TRBD1	TRBV7-3	TRBJ2-7	CASSSMTGGEQYF